This T cell receptor beta chain was identified during a study of blood T cell repertoires in COVID-19. V lost 3 bases, J lost 4 bases, and 9 bases lay in between. This CDR3 has 13 amino acids. The V gene's germline CDR1 is SGHDN and CDR2 FVKESK. The repertoire was sequenced with immunoSEQ multiplex PCR; TCRdb's copy has only in-frame clones and lacks some. In the table there are a few hundred thousand clones, 86% of which are singletons. The sample comprised PBMCs or T cells enriched from blood (not recorded which). The TCR comes from a middle-aged man who had recovered from COVID-19. The chain recombines TRBV14 with TRBJ1-2, with D unresolved. As DNA, the CDR3 is TGTGCCAGCAGCCAGTCCGGAGGCTATGGCTACACCTTC. This sequence encodes CASSQSGGYGYTF.